The T cell receptor beta chain under discussion was sequenced for a study of T cell responses to AZD1222 COVID-19 vaccine. General observations from the study: There were mostly white British donors and more females than males, and clonal diversity was possibly underestimated.

Clones were read by immunoSEQ multiplex PCR, and TCRdb kept only the in-frame ones, dropping some. The repertoire consists of about 140,000 clones, with roughly 92% occurring once and the leading ten covering roughly 5.1%. The ends lost 2 bases at V and 4 bases at J; junction bases unmatched: 5. Germline CDR1 reads SGHRS; CDR2 reads YFSETQ. This CDR3 spans 14 amino acids. For this clone: The antigen is not known.

Here the sequenced sample was peripheral blood, taken on day 0 of AZD1222 vaccination. The sequence derives from an adult in good health. The chain couples TRBV5-1 to TRBJ1-2; 7 nucleotides line up with TRBD1. CDR3 DNA sequence: TGCGCCAGCAGCTTCGCGGACAGGAGCTATGGCTACACCTTC. This gives the protein CASSFADRSYGYTF.